The clone carrying this T cell receptor beta chain came up once. While infection was still active, Seattle patients were enrolled and then followed longitudinally. Germline CDR1 is MNHEY and CDR2 is SMNVEV (reference sequence). V was cut by 5 bases and J by 5 bases, with 13 bases left in between. The CDR3 covers 15 residues. These data originate in a study of blood T cell repertoires in COVID-19. Turning to the study itself: Collection of acute and convalescent COVID-19 samples took place in the United States, Italy and Spain. PBMCs, B-cell-depleted T cells, or T cells provided the cDNA or gDNA that made up the material.

Original handling: Amplification of reference gene primers was used by the study to estimate nucleated cell counts. Libraries were prepared by immunoSEQ multiplex PCR; TCRdb keeps only in-frame clonotypes and omits some of them. That table is the source of V, J and clone size, and D and trimming were worked out from the DNA. The sample holds some 250,000 clones, roughly 90% seen once. Specimen: peripheral blood. This clonotype was sampled from a woman in her twenties or thirties with COVID-19, enrolled during active disease. The chain carries TRBV27 and TRBJ1-6; D might be TRBD1 (6 bases). CDR3 DNA sequence: TGTGCCAGCAGTCCAGACAGGTCAGATAATTCACCCCTCCACTTT. This gives the protein CASSPDRSDNSPLHF.